The present T cell receptor beta chain was sequenced within a study of T cells in Graves' hyperthyroidism and ophthalmopathy. V shed 5 bases and J 7 bases; nucleotides not matched to a gene: 6. CDR3 size: 14 residues. Per the germline V gene, CDR1 is LNHNV and CDR2 is YYDKDF (reference sequence). RNA transcripts yielded amplified TCR beta CDR3 regions. The TCR CDR3 was amplified in a first-round RT-PCR using the HTBI primer set. TCRdb re-called the multiplex PCR reads through MiXCR, storing one row per CDR3 protein. This table holds about 580,000 distinct CDR3 sequences, about half found once. Graves' hyperthyroidism is called stable when ophthalmopathy does not progress within 18 months. With a duration under 2 months, the hyperthyroidism was newly diagnosed in patients aged 18 to 65. Lactation, pregnancy, other autoimmune disease or uncontrolled infection excluded patients. This clonotype came up once.

Sequencing used peripheral blood or thyroid tissue (not recorded which). The TCR sequence derives from a woman aged 18-29 years with Graves' hyperthyroidism. The rearrangement joins TRBV15 to TRBJ1-5; 9 nucleotides agree with TRBD1. In DNA form, the CDR3 reads TGTGCCACCAGCGGCAGACAGGGGGGGCAGCCCCAGCATTTT. Residues: CATSGRQGGQPQHF.